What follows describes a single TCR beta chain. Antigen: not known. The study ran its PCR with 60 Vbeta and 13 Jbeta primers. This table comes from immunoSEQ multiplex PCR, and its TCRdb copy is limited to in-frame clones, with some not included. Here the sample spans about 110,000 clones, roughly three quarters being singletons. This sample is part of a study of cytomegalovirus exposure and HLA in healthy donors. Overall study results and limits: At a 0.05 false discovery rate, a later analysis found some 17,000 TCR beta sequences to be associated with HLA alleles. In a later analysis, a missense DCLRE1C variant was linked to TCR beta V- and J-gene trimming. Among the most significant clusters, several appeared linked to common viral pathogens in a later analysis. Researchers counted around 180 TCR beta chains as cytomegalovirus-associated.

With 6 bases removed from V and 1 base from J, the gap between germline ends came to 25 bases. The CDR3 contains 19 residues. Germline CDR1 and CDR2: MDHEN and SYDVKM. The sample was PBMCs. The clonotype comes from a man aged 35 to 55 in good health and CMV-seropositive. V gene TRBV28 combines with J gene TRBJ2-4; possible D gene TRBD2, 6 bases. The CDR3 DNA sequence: TGTGCCAGCAGCTGGGTCCGGGACTCCCGAAGTTCTGCCAAAAACATTCAGTACTTC. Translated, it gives CASSWVRDSRSSAKNIQYF.